These 27 T cell receptor beta chains were all obtained from the same sample, sequenced in a study of T-cell memory formation after mild COVID-19. One entry per CDR3 protein, called by TCRdb with MiXCR from the 5' RACE reads. The table includes approximately 210,000 distinct CDR3 sequences, approximately 10% detected once. The sequencing input was PBMCs or a T cell subset sorted from them (not recorded which). The origin of the receptors is a man in his late teens or twenties who had mild COVID-19 (a few samples of this study predate the infection). Cell type and time point are not known.

The chain links TRBV6-6 to TRBJ2-5; D might be TRBD1 (6 bases). The germline gives CDR1 MNHNY, CDR2 SVGAGI (reference sequence). The CDR3 extends over 16 amino acids. Trimming took off 5 bases at V and 5 bases at J, with 21 bases between the two ends. The CDR3 DNA is TGTGCCAGCAGTCCCACCCACGGACAGAGTCGGGAGACCCAGTACTTC. This codes for CASSPTHGQSRETQYF.

This clonotype was seen more than once but under ten times. The gene calls are TRBV6-5 and TRBJ1-1; D is undetermined. Germline assignment: CDR1 MNHEY and CDR2 SVGAGI. This CDR3 contains 14 residues. Between the trimmed V and J ends, which lost 2 bases and 3 bases, there was a span of 10 bases. Here the CDR3 reads CASSYRAVDTEAFF. CDR3 DNA: TGTGCCAGCAGTTACAGGGCGGTGGACACTGAAGCTTTCTTT.

This clonotype was seen more than once but under ten times. Here the CDR3 DNA reads TGTGCCAGCAGCTTAAGGGGTGGCTATGGCTACACCTTC. Protein: CASSLRGGYGYTF. The chain uses TRBV7-9 and TRBJ1-2, with D possibly TRBD1 on 5 matching bases. V lost 2 bases, J lost 4 bases, and 8 bases lay in between. The CDR3 runs to 13 residues. Germline assignment: CDR1 SEHNR and CDR2 FQNEAQ (reference sequence).

This sequence joins TRBV5-8 and TRBJ2-6; TRBD2 is a possible D gene (7 bases). V was clipped by 4 bases and J by 0 bases, with 17 bases between them. Germline V gene data show CDR1 as SGHTS and CDR2 as YDEGEE. The CDR3 length is 18 residues. The CDR3 nucleotides read TGTGCCAGCAGCCCCTGGGGGCGGGGGTACTCTGGGGCCAACGTCCTGACTTTC. Protein: CASSPWGRGYSGANVLTF.

The chain uses TRBV11-2 and TRBJ2-5, with D maybe TRBD2 (6 bases). The CDR3 length is 13 residues. V lost 4 bases to trimming and J lost 1 base, with 7 bases between them. Germline assignment: CDR1 SGHAT and CDR2 FQNNGV. The CDR3 bases are TGTGCCAGCAGCTGGGGACTCCAAGAGACCCAGTACTTC. This codes for CASSWGLQETQYF.

This chain links TRBV12-3 or TRBV12-4 with TRBJ2-3; tentatively, D is TRBD1 or TRBD2 (6 bases each). The CDR3 is 18 amino acids. V was trimmed by 2 bases and J by 2 bases, leaving 20 bases between them. The CDR3 is CASSLMRQDYGATDTQYF. DNA of the CDR3: TGTGCCAGCAGTTTAATGAGACAGGACTACGGGGCCACAGATACGCAGTATTTT.

This clonotype was seen many times. This chain connects TRBV12-3 or TRBV12-4 to TRBJ1-1; no definite D call. The germline V and J ends were trimmed by 7 bases and 1 base, with 13 bases remaining between them. CDR3 length equals 14 residues. In DNA form, the CDR3 reads TGTGCCAGCATCCGGTATATGGGGAACACTGAAGCTTTCTTT. This encodes CASIRYMGNTEAFF.

This clonotype was picked up a small number of times. V usage is TRBV6-5 and J usage is TRBJ2-5, with D perhaps matching TRBD1 (5 bases). The CDR3 runs 13 residues. Trimming cost V 8 bases and J 2 bases, with 12 bases left between them. Germline CDR1 and CDR2: MNHEY and SVGAGI. The chain's CDR3 is CASFVGAQETQYF. The CDR3, as DNA: TGTGCCAGCTTTGTTGGGGCGCAAGAGACCCAGTACTTC.

The chain employs TRBV12-3 or TRBV12-4 and TRBJ1-1; D is unclear. Deletions cut 2 bases from V and 6 bases from J, with 19 bases between. The CDR3 runs 16 residues. The CDR3 spells CASSLSRRAPSAEAFF. Written as DNA, the CDR3 is TGTGCCAGCAGTTTATCGCGGAGGGCCCCGTCAGCTGAAGCTTTCTTT.

This chain joins TRBV18 and TRBJ2-1; 8 nucleotides agree with TRBD2. Losses at the gene ends were 0 bases for V and 10 bases for J; bases not matched to a gene: 2. This CDR3 region has 13 residues. Germline CDR1 reads KGHSH; CDR2 reads LQKENI. The CDR3 reads CASSPPGLEEQFF. CDR3 nucleotides: TGTGCCAGCTCACCACCGGGACTAGAAGAGCAGTTCTTC. Using reference TRBV18 and TRBJ2-1 for the parts outside the CDR3, the full variable domain is NAGVMQNPRHLVRRRGQEARLRCSPMKGHSHVYWYRQLPEEGLKFMVYLQKENIIDESGMPKERFSAEFPKEGPSILRIQQVVRGDSAAYFCASSPPGLEEQFFGPGTRLTVL.

Only a few counts were recorded for this clonotype. This chain uses TRBV18 with TRBJ2-3; D call uncertain. CDR1 is KGHSH and CDR2 is LQKENI in the germline V gene. The CDR3 covers 13 residues. Trimming shortened V by 3 bases and J by 2 bases, and 6 bases separated the two germline ends. Written as DNA, the CDR3 is TGTGCCAGCTCACCCGCGTACACAGATACGCAGTATTTT. It yields the protein CASSPAYTDTQYF.

This clonotype was seen only a few times. The rearrangement joins TRBV18 to TRBJ1-5, with D tentatively TRBD1 (5 bases). The CDR3 is made up of 16 amino acids. V gave up 3 bases and J gave up 1 base, with 13 bases separating them. Germline assignment: CDR1 KGHSH and CDR2 LQKENI. The DNA for the CDR3 is TGTGCCAGCTCACCCAGGGCCCAACCGAGCAATCAGCCCCAGCATTTT. Protein sequence: CASSPRAQPSNQPQHF.

This chain's CDR3 is CASSPNRADNEKLFF. The CDR3 DNA is TGTGCCAGCAGCCCAAACAGGGCAGATAATGAAAAACTGTTTTTT. The J gene is TRBJ1-4, the V gene TRBV11-2, with a possible D match to TRBD1 (6 bases). Trimming took off 5 bases at V and 4 bases at J, with 14 bases between the two ends. The CDR3 consists of 15 residues. Per the germline V gene, CDR1 is SGHAT and CDR2 is FQNNGV.

The chain employs TRBV4-3 and TRBJ2-3, with 7 bases lining up with TRBD2. This CDR3 has 16 amino acids. V was pared by 0 bases and J by 1 base, with 4 bases of the junction left unmatched. The germline gives CDR1 LGHNA, CDR2 YSLEER. The CDR3 region is CASSQERLAGTDTQYF. The DNA for the CDR3 is TGCGCCAGCAGCCAAGAAAGGCTAGCGGGCACAGATACGCAGTATTTT.

This clonotype was observed a handful of times. This chain connects TRBV20-1 to TRBJ1-6; 9 nucleotides match TRBD1. CDR1 is DFQATT and CDR2 is SNEGSKA in the germline V gene (reference sequence). The CDR3 length is 15 residues. J gave up 5 bases and V 1 base, and 3 bases lay outside the gene matches. In DNA form, the CDR3 reads TGCAGTGCTAGAGCTGGGACAGGGAATAATTCACCCCTCCACTTT. Translating gives CSARAGTGNNSPLHF.

This clonotype occurred a few times. This sequence joins TRBV7-2 and TRBJ1-2; 8 nucleotides agree with TRBD1. Trimming took 4 bases from V and 8 from J; bases not matched to a gene: 6. The CDR3 has 13 amino acids. Germline CDR1 and CDR2: SGHTA and FQGNSA. The CDR3 spells CASSSRTGQGYTF. In DNA, the CDR3 is TGTGCCAGCAGCTCACGGACAGGGCAAGGCTACACCTTC.

This chain uses TRBV12-3 or TRBV12-4 with TRBJ1-2; D is perhaps TRBD1 (5 bases). Trimming stripped 7 bases from V and 6 bases from J, with 18 bases between. The CDR3 consists of 14 residues. CDR3 amino acids: CASNLGGVLDGYTF. The CDR3 DNA is TGTGCCAGCAACCTGGGGGGGGTTTTGGATGGCTACACCTTC.

A few counts support this clonotype. The chain recombines TRBV30 with TRBJ2-3, with TRBD2 matching over 7 bases. Germline V gene data show CDR1 as GTSNPN and CDR2 as SVGIG (reference sequence). CDR3 length: 16 amino acids. The trim removed 4 bases at V and 1 base at J, leaving 11 bases unmatched. CDR3 in amino acids: CAWMESGAPRTDTQYF. In DNA form, the CDR3 reads TGTGCCTGGATGGAGAGCGGGGCTCCTCGCACAGATACGCAGTATTTT.

The V and J genes are TRBV4-3 and TRBJ1-4; TRBD1 aligns across 8 bases. The J segment lost 6 bases and the V segment lost 2 bases, leaving 5 bases of the junction unmatched. CDR1 and CDR2 (germline): LGHNA, YSLEER. CDR3 size: 15 residues. CDR3 in DNA: TGCGCCAGCAGCCAACGCGGGACAGGTGATGAAAAACTGTTTTTT. As protein: CASSQRGTGDEKLFF.

This clonotype was counted only a few times. Germline and junction disagree at one end, which may indicate a read error. The CDR3 region has the DNA TGTGCTAGCAGCTCGGGACAGGGCGCAGATACGCAGTATTTT. Its translation is CASSSGQGADTQYF. V is TRBV7-7 and J is TRBJ2-3; 9 bases fit TRBD1. Germline lookup yields CDR1 SSHAT and CDR2 FNYEAQ (reference sequence). This CDR3 region has 14 residues.

This clonotype has just a few counts. The chain links TRBV5-1 to TRBJ2-1; TRBD2 agrees at 8 bases. This CDR3 is built from 15 residues. V gave up 3 bases and J gave up 4 bases; unmatched junction bases: 6. The germline V gene encodes CDR1 SGHRS and CDR2 YFSETQ. CDR3 amino acids: CASSSSGGEYNEQFF. Written as DNA, the CDR3 is TGCGCCAGCAGCTCCAGCGGGGGAGAATACAATGAGCAGTTCTTC.

This clonotype was recorded many times. The rearrangement joins TRBV5-1 to TRBJ2-1; no reliable D call. This CDR3 comprises 18 residues. In germline, CDR1 is SGHRS, CDR2 YFSETQ. The ends were cut back, 1 base at V and 2 bases at J, with 19 bases in the middle. CDR3 nucleotides: TGCGCCAGCAGCTTGTTCGGATCGGTGGGATACGCCTACAATGAGCAGTTCTTC. Its translation is CASSLFGSVGYAYNEQFF.

The chain joins TRBV20-1 to TRBJ1-3; D uncertain. V lost 2 bases, J lost 4 bases, and 15 bases lay in between. The germline V gene has CDR1 DFQATT and CDR2 SNEGSKA (reference sequence). This CDR3 is built from 15 residues. CDR3 sequence: CSARTATGSGNTIYF. DNA for the CDR3: TGCAGTGCTAGAACCGCCACCGGATCCGGAAACACCATATATTTT.

The chain carries TRBV6-2 or TRBV6-3 and TRBJ1-5; D is unclear. Germline CDR1 reads MNHEY; CDR2 reads SVGEGT. V lost 6 bases, J lost 9 bases, and 12 bases lay in between. This CDR3 is built from 12 residues. The CDR3 sequence is CASRYGNRPQHF. The CDR3 DNA sequence: TGTGCCAGCAGATACGGGAACCGGCCCCAGCATTTT.

This chain connects TRBV10-3 to TRBJ2-2; TRBD1 is a possible D gene (6 bases). CDR3 length: 14 amino acids. Germline V CDR1 and CDR2: ENHRY, SYGVKD. Trimming removed 10 bases from V and 3 bases from J, with 15 bases in between. CDR3 nucleotides: TGTGCCACCAGGGCGTACAGGGACACCGGGGAGCTGTTTTTT. This codes for CATRAYRDTGELFF.

This clonotype was observed a single time. One junction end does not reproduce the germline sequence, and a read error may be involved. The chain is built from TRBV7-2 and TRBJ2-3; 7 bases are shared with TRBD1. The CDR3 totals 16 residues. The germline gives CDR1 SGHTA, CDR2 FQGNSA. The CDR3 DNA reads as TGTTCCAGCAGCCAAGGGGCCAGGGGGTCCACAGATACGCAGTATTTT. Translation gives CSSSQGARGSTDTQYF.

The V and J genes are TRBV10-3 and TRBJ1-6; D may be TRBD1 (6 bases). From germline, CDR1 is ENHRY and CDR2 SYGVKD. The V and J ends lost 0 bases and 6 bases respectively, with 15 bases between them. CDR3 length: 17 amino acids. CDR3 amino acids: CAISESTGLGANSPLHF. CDR3 nucleotides: TGTGCCATCAGTGAGTCAACGGGGTTGGGGGCTAATTCACCCCTCCACTTT.